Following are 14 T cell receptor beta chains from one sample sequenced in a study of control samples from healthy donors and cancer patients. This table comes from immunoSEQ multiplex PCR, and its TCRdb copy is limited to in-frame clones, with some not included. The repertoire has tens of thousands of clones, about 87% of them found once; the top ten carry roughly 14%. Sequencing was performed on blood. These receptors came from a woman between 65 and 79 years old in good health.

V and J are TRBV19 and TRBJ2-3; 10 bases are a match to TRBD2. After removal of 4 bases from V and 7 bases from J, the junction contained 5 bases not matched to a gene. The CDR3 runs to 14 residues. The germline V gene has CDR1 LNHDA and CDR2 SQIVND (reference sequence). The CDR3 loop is CASSNPSGSNTQYF. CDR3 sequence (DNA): TGTGCCAGTAGTAACCCTAGCGGGAGTAATACGCAGTATTTT.

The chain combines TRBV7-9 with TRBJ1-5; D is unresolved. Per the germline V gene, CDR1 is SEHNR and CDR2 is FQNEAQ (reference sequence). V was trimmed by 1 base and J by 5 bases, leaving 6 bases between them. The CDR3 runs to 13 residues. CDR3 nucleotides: TGTGCCAGCAGCTTAGGGGCCGATCAGCCCCAGCATTTT. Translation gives CASSLGADQPQHF.

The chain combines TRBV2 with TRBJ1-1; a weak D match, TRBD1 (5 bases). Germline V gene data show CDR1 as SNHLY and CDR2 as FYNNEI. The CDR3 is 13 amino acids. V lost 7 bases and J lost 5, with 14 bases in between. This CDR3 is CASIEGIKTEAFF. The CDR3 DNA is TGTGCCAGCATCGAGGGGATAAAGACTGAAGCTTTCTTT.

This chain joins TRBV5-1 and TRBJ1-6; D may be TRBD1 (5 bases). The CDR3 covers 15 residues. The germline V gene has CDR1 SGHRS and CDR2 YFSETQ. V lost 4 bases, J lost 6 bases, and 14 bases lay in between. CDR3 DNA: TGCGCCAGCAGCCCGAATGGGGGTGGTAATTCACCCCTCCACTTT. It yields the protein CASSPNGGGNSPLHF.

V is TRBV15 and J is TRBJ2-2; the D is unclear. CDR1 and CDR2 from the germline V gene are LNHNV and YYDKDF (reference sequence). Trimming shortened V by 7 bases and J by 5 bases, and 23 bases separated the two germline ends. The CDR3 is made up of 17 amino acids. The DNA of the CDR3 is TGTGCCACCACGCACCCCAATTACGGCGAAGAGACCGGGGAGCTGTTTTTT. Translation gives CATTHPNYGEETGELFF.

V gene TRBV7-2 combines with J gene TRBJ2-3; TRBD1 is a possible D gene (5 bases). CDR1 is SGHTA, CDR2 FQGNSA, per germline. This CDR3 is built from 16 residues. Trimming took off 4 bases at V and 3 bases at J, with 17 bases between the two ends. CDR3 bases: TGTGCCAGCAGCTCCGGTAGGGGCCTCGGAACAGATACGCAGTATTTT. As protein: CASSSGRGLGTDTQYF.

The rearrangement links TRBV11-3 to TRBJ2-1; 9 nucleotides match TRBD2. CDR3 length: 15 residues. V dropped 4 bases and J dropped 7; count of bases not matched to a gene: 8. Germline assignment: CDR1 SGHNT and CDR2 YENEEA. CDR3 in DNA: TGTGCCAGCAGCTCGCGGGGGGGGTCTACGAATGAGCAGTTCTTC. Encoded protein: CASSSRGGSTNEQFF. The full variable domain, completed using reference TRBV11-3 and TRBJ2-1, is EAGVVQSPRYKIIEKKQPVAFWCNPISGHNTLYWYLQNLGQGPELLIRYENEEAVDDSQLPKDRFSAERLKGVDSTLKIQPAELGDSAVYLCASSSRGGSTNEQFFGPGTRLTVL.

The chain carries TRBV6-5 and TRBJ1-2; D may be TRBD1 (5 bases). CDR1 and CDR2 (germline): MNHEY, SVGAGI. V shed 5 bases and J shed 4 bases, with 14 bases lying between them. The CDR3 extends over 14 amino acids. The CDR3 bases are TGTGCCAGCAGTCCCACCGCGGGGGGCTATGGCTACACCTTC. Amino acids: CASSPTAGGYGYTF.

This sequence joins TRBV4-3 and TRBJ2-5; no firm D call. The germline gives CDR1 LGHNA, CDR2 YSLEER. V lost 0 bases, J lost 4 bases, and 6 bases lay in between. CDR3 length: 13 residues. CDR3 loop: CASSQEIGETQYF. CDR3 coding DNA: TGCGCCAGCAGCCAAGAGATCGGAGAGACCCAGTACTTC.

The CDR3 is CASSPGTVLSPLHF. The CDR3 DNA is TGCGCCAGCAGTCCCGGGACAGTACTTTCACCCCTCCACTTT. The chain carries TRBV4-3 and TRBJ1-6; 7 nucleotides align to TRBD1. The trim removed 6 bases at V and 9 bases at J, leaving 8 bases unmatched. The CDR3 extends over 14 amino acids. CDR1 is LGHNA and CDR2 is YSLEER in the germline V gene.

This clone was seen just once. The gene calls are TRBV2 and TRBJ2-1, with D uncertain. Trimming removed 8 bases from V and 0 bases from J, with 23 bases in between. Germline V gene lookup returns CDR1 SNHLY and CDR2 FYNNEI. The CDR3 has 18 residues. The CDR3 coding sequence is TGTGCCAGCGGACCAGCCGGTACCCTCCTTCGCTCCTACAATGAGCAGTTCTTC. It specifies CASGPAGTLLRSYNEQFF.

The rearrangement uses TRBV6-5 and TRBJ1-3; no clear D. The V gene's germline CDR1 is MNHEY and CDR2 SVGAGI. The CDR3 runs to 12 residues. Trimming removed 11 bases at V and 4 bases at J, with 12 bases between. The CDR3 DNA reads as TGTGCCGCCAGGTCGGAAGGAAACACCATATATTTT. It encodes CAARSEGNTIYF.

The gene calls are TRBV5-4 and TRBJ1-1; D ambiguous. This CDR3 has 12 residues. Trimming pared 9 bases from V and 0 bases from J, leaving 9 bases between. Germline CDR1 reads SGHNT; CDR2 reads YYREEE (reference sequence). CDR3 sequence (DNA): TGTGCCATCGCGTCCATGAACACTGAAGCTTTCTTT. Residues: CAIASMNTEAFF.

Here the CDR3 reads CASSPHLQGTEAFF. In nucleotides, the CDR3 is TGTGCCAGCAGCCCCCACCTCCAGGGAACTGAAGCTTTCTTT. The V gene is TRBV27, the J gene TRBJ1-1; tentative D call: TRBD1 (5 bases). The CDR3 extends over 14 amino acids. The germline V gene encodes CDR1 MNHEY and CDR2 SMNVEV (reference sequence). Between the trimmed V and J ends, which lost 6 bases and 5 bases, there was a span of 16 bases.